Included here is one T cell receptor beta chain sequence, with context. Its target is unknown. In the same sample, other DNA sequences code for this CDR3. The source of the sample is a study of radiation and T cells in renal cell carcinoma. Study context: Nephrectomy followed 15 Gy stereotactic body radiation by 4 weeks. Study findings and constraints: From baseline, blood top tumor clonotypes peaked at 2 weeks post-radiation. Baseline intratumoral clonotype presence is unknown without pretreatment biopsies.

In germline, CDR1 is SGHRS, CDR2 YFSETQ. Trimming removed 4 bases from V and 3 bases from J, with 9 bases in between. The CDR3 loop spans 13 amino acids. Time point reported: blood 2 weeks post-SBRT. Treatment reported: 15 Gy SBRT to primary tumor, nephrectomy 4 weeks later. After SBRT, blood was collected at 2 and 4 weeks, plus baseline. Profiled with immunoSEQ multiplex PCR; TCRdb holds only in-frame clones, not every one. The sample yields 100,000 to 150,000 clones, 88% seen once. The sequence came from an older woman with renal cell carcinoma. The genes are TRBV5-1 and TRBJ2-3, with D possibly TRBD1 on 6 matching bases. This specimen consisted of blood, obtained from a patient whose treatment included radiotherapy and nephrectomy. CDR3 nucleotides: TGCGCCAGCAGCCCGGGGACAACAGATACGCAGTATTTT. It specifies CASSPGTTDTQYF.